The sequence of this T cell receptor (beta chain) was determined in a study of blood T cell repertoires in COVID-19. Across the study: The United States, Italy and Spain provided the acute and convalescent COVID-19 samples.

V lost 3 bases, J lost 8 bases, and 16 bases lay in between. The CDR3 contains 14 residues. Looked up from germline, CDR1 is KGHSH and CDR2 is LQKENI. Measured with immunoSEQ multiplex PCR; TCRdb has only the in-frame clones, and not every one. The table shows 350,000 or so clones, with roughly 90% occurring only once. The sequence was obtained from a woman aged 60-75 years with COVID-19, enrolled during active disease. Sequenced: peripheral blood. The V gene is TRBV18, the J gene TRBJ1-2; perhaps TRBD1 as D (6 bases). The CDR3 loop is CASSPATGNYGYTF. The CDR3 nucleotides are TGTGCCAGCTCACCGGCTACAGGGAATTACGGCTACACCTTC.